A single sample is the source of the 13 T cell receptor beta chains below, sequenced in a study of beta chain features in type 1 diabetes. Of the isolated RNA, all was reverse transcribed, and so the sequenced material was expressed TCRB transcripts. Libraries were prepared by immunoSEQ multiplex PCR; TCRdb keeps only in-frame clonotypes and omits some of them. The sample has 130,000 to 150,000 clones; around 50% are singletons. Sequencing used Tregs from blood. The source of these receptors is a man aged 18-30 years in good health.

The CDR3 DNA is TGCGCCAGCAGCCAAGTGGACAGGGGACCCGACATCTCCTACGAGCAGTACTTC. It specifies CASSQVDRGPDISYEQYF. This rearrangement joins TRBV4-1 to TRBJ2-7; TRBD1 aligns across 9 bases. This CDR3 region has 18 residues. V shed 1 base, J shed 0 bases, and the junction held 10 bases outside the gene matches. From germline, CDR1 is MGHRA and CDR2 YSYEKL.

The table lists this clone with a few counts. The chain couples TRBV7-2 to TRBJ2-1, with 14 positions matching TRBD2. The CDR3 covers 14 residues. J was trimmed by 7 bases and V by 10 bases; bases with no gene match: 6. Germline assignment: CDR1 SGHTA and CDR2 FQGNSA. Written as DNA, the CDR3 is TGTGCCACCCAGGGACTAGCGGGAGCAAATGAGCAGTTCTTC. Amino acid sequence: CATQGLAGANEQFF.

V and J are TRBV6-6 and TRBJ2-3, with a weak D call TRBD1 (6 bases). Germline V CDR1 and CDR2: MNHNY, SVGAGI (reference sequence). The V gene lost 5 bases and the J gene lost 4 bases, with 16 bases spanning the gap. This CDR3 is 15 amino acids long. The CDR3 sequence is CASSVGAGVSDTQYF. The CDR3 region has the DNA TGTGCCAGCAGTGTCGGCGCAGGGGTTTCAGATACGCAGTATTTT.

The chain's CDR3 is CASSLAPGGFYEQYF. The DNA for the CDR3 is TGTGCCAGCAGCTTAGCTCCAGGGGGCTTCTACGAGCAGTACTTC. The chain recombines TRBV7-2 with TRBJ2-7; 8 positions match TRBD1. Per the germline V gene, CDR1 is SGHTA and CDR2 is FQGNSA. V lost 0 bases and J lost 3; bases outside the gene matches: 4. This CDR3 region has 15 residues.

V and J are TRBV6-5 and TRBJ2-7, with 8 positions matching TRBD2. J gave up 3 bases and V 6 bases, and 4 bases lay outside the gene matches. Germline-derived CDR1 and CDR2 are MNHEY and SVGAGI. This CDR3 is 13 amino acids long. CDR3 loop: CASRPGLVYEQYF. CDR3 nucleotide sequence: TGTGCCAGCAGACCGGGACTAGTCTACGAGCAGTACTTC.

The CDR3 DNA is TGTGCCAGCTCACCCCCGGCTAGCGGGAGCACAGATACGCAGTATTTT. The encoded protein is CASSPPASGSTDTQYF. This chain connects TRBV18 to TRBJ2-3; TRBD2 matches at 8 bases. This CDR3 is 16 amino acids long. After removal of 3 bases from V and 0 bases from J, the junction contained 5 bases not matched to a gene. Germline CDR1 is KGHSH and CDR2 is LQKENI. The variable domain in full, completed from reference TRBV18 and TRBJ2-3, reads NAGVMQNPRHLVRRRGQEARLRCSPMKGHSHVYWYRQLPEEGLKFMVYLQKENIIDESGMPKERFSAEFPKEGPSILRIQQVVRGDSAAYFCASSPPASGSTDTQYFGPGTRLTVL.

The chain links TRBV9 to TRBJ2-3; 12 bases align to TRBD2. V lost 5 bases, J lost 0 bases, and 1 base stayed unmatched. In germline, CDR1 is SGDLS, CDR2 YYNGEE. This CDR3 contains 15 residues. CDR3 nucleotide sequence: TGTGCCAGCAGTGGGACTAGCGGGAGCACAGATACGCAGTATTTT. Its protein product is CASSGTSGSTDTQYF.

The CDR3 reads CSVAGTRNTEAFF. CDR3 nucleotide sequence: TGCAGCGTTGCGGGTACTAGGAACACTGAAGCTTTCTTT. The V call is TRBV29-1, the J call TRBJ1-1; D not certain. Trimming removed 4 bases at V and 1 base at J, with 10 bases between. CDR3 length: 13 amino acids. The germline V gene encodes CDR1 SQVTM and CDR2 ANQGSEA.

This clone has more than one count but fewer than ten. The gene calls are TRBV7-9 and TRBJ2-5, with TRBD1 as a possible D gene (6 bases). Trimming left V 1 base short and J 3 bases short, with 18 bases between. The germline gives CDR1 SEHNR, CDR2 FQNEAQ (reference sequence). CDR3 length: 17 residues. The CDR3 nucleotides are TGTGCCAGCAGCTTAGTCGGTCCCAGGGGTCGGGAAGAGACCCAGTACTTC. It specifies CASSLVGPRGREETQYF. Variable domain in full (rest from reference TRBV7-9 and TRBJ2-5): DTGVSQNPRHKITKRGQNVTFRCDPISEHNRLYWYRQTLGQGPEFLTYFQNEAQLEKSRLLSDRFSAERPKGSFSTLEIQRTEQGDSAMYLCASSLVGPRGREETQYFGPGTRLLVL.

The table lists this clone with a count of one. The chain joins TRBV2 to TRBJ2-7, with D possibly matching TRBD1 (5 bases). Per germline, CDR1 SNHLY and CDR2 FYNNEI. The CDR3 sequence is 16 residues long. V was pared by 5 bases and J by 0 bases, with 17 bases between. DNA of the CDR3: TGTGCCAGCAGTATGGTCGACAGTACGTCCTCCTACGAGCAGTACTTC. It encodes CASSMVDSTSSYEQYF.

This chain uses TRBV21-1 with TRBJ2-6; the table gives TRBD1 as D, unverified against the DNA. TRBV21-1 is reported as a pseudogene. The CDR3 has 16 residues. CDR3 DNA sequence: TGTGCCAGCAGCGTACAGGGGGCGCCTGGGGCCAACGTCCTGACTTTC. Residues: CASSVQGAPGANVLTF.

J is TRBJ2-5 and V is TRBV7-8, with 7 bases aligning to TRBD2. This CDR3 region has 13 residues. Germline V gene data show CDR1 as SGHVS and CDR2 as FQNEAQ. The junction had 0 bases not matched to a gene; V was cut back by 1 base and J by 4 bases. The CDR3 DNA follows: TGTGCCAGCAGCTTAGGCGGGAGAGAGACCCAGTACTTC. The encoded protein is CASSLGGRETQYF.

The sample holds a few counts of this clone. The CDR3 nucleotides read TGCAGCGTTGGGGGGACAGGGAATAATGAAAAACTGTTTTTT. This codes for CSVGGTGNNEKLFF. The chain recombines TRBV29-1 with TRBJ1-4, with TRBD1 identical over 9 bases. V lost 4 bases and J lost 4; bases outside the gene matches: 4. In germline, CDR1 is SQVTM, CDR2 ANQGSEA. This CDR3 comprises 14 residues.